These 31 T cell receptor beta chains originate from one sample sequenced in a study of high-grade serous ovarian cancer treatment subgroups. Sequenced by immunoSEQ multiplex PCR; TCRdb stores in-frame clones only, minus some. The sample lists approximately 40,000 clones, about 79% occurring once. Tumor samples were obtained before definitive surgery or chemotherapy. The specimen sequenced was tumor tissue. All receptors derive from a human donor with high-grade serous ovarian cancer.

This clone was seen a few times. The chain uses TRBV10-2 and TRBJ1-1, with D uncertain. Germline CDR1 reads WSHSY; CDR2 reads SAAADI. The CDR3 totals 13 residues. Trimming pared 1 base from V and 6 bases from J, leaving 9 bases between. CDR3 amino acids: CASSELQKSEAFF. CDR3 nucleotides: TGCGCCAGCAGTGAGTTACAAAAGTCTGAAGCTTTCTTT.

This chain connects TRBV5-1 to TRBJ2-7; 7 bases agree with TRBD1. This CDR3 has 15 amino acids. Germline V gene lookup returns CDR1 SGHRS and CDR2 YFSETQ. V dropped 0 bases and J dropped 4; count of bases not matched to a gene: 7. The CDR3 loop is CASSLERTGRYEQYF. CDR3 DNA sequence: TGCGCCAGCAGCTTGGAGAGGACAGGTCGGTACGAGCAGTACTTC.

This clone appeared a few times. The V gene is TRBV15, the J gene TRBJ2-7, with a tentative D call TRBD2 (6 bases). Germline V gene lookup returns CDR1 LNHNV and CDR2 YYDKDF (reference sequence). Trimming shortened V by 3 bases and J by 6 bases, and 12 bases separated the two germline ends. The CDR3 spans 13 residues. CDR3 loop: CATSRVLAAEQYF. The CDR3 nucleotides are TGTGCCACCAGCAGGGTACTAGCAGCCGAGCAGTACTTC.

The rearrangement uses TRBV2 and TRBJ2-7; TRBD1 aligns across 7 bases. Trimming cost V 4 bases and J 5 bases; bases outside gene matches: 5. Germline lookup yields CDR1 SNHLY and CDR2 FYNNEI. The CDR3 totals 13 residues. This chain's CDR3 is CASSGQGYNEQYF. The CDR3 bases are TGTGCCAGCAGTGGACAGGGATACAACGAGCAGTACTTC.

The rearrangement links TRBV4-3 to TRBJ2-5; TRBD2 might be the D (5 bases). The V end was cut by 2 bases, the J end by 7 bases, with 11 bases between. Germline V gene lookup returns CDR1 LGHNA and CDR2 YSLEER. This CDR3 is built from 13 residues. CDR3 loop: CASSQTLEGTQYF. CDR3 coding DNA: TGCGCCAGCAGCCAAACTCTCGAGGGGACCCAGTACTTC.

The V call is TRBV5-6, the J call TRBJ2-7; TRBD1 might be the D (6 bases). The CDR3 contains 15 residues. CDR1 SGHDT and CDR2 YYEEEE come from the germline V gene. V was pared by 0 bases and J by 2 bases, with 12 bases between. The CDR3 DNA follows: TGTGCCAGCAGCTTGGGGGGCAGGGGAGCCTACGAGCAGTACTTC. The encoded protein is CASSLGGRGAYEQYF.

This clone has a handful of counts. The rearrangement links TRBV19 to TRBJ1-1; D is possibly TRBD1 (6 bases). Germline CDR1 and CDR2: LNHDA and SQIVND (reference sequence). The CDR3 extends over 17 amino acids. The V gene lost 6 bases and the J gene lost 3 bases, with 23 bases spanning the gap. CDR3 amino acids: CASSRMVDSQTYTEAFF. The CDR3 DNA sequence: TGTGCCAGTAGCAGGATGGTGGACAGCCAAACGTACACTGAAGCTTTCTTT.

This clone was seen a few times. The genes are TRBV2 and TRBJ1-2, with TRBD1 identical over 8 bases. V was pared by 3 bases and J by 8 bases, with 2 bases of the junction left unmatched. The germline CDR1 and CDR2 sequences are SNHLY and FYNNEI. This CDR3 has 12 amino acids. CDR3 coding DNA: TGTGCCAGCAGTGACGACAGGGGCGGCTACACCTTC. Its translation is CASSDDRGGYTF.

This clone occurred a few times. The rearrangement joins TRBV21-1 to TRBJ1-1; no check of the table's D call, TRBD1, against the DNA was made. TRBV21-1 is flagged as a pseudogene. CDR3 length equals 14 residues. CDR3 sequence: CASSKEGDSPEAFF. The CDR3 DNA reads as TGTGCCAGCAGCAAAGAGGGGGATAGCCCTGAAGCTTTCTTT.

The chain's CDR3 is CASSIEGLAASTDTQYF. CDR3 nucleotide sequence: TGTGCCAGTAGTATAGAGGGACTAGCAGCTAGCACAGATACGCAGTATTTT. The chain couples TRBV19 to TRBJ2-3; TRBD2 matches at 9 bases. The length of the CDR3 is 17 residues. Trimming took 0 bases from V and 0 from J; bases not matched to a gene: 4. CDR1 LNHDA and CDR2 SQIVND come from the germline V gene (reference sequence).

This clone was seen more than once but under ten times. V is TRBV14 and J is TRBJ2-7; 7 bases map to TRBD2. Trimming removed 4 bases from V and 1 base from J; junction bases left unmatched: 10. Per the germline V gene, CDR1 is SGHDN and CDR2 is FVKESK. CDR3 length: 16 residues. The CDR3 loop reads CASSREASGTSYEQYF. The CDR3 DNA reads TGTGCCAGCAGCCGTGAGGCTAGCGGAACTTCCTACGAGCAGTACTTC.

This clone was detected only a few times. The chain recombines TRBV10-3 with TRBJ1-1, with D perhaps TRBD1 (6 bases). V shed 6 bases and J shed 12 bases, with 23 bases lying between them. This CDR3 is 14 amino acids long. CDR1 is ENHRY, CDR2 SYGVKD, per germline. The CDR3, as DNA: TGTGCCATCAGGGAGGACAGCCCTCGGCCTGAGACTTTCTTT. Its protein product is CAIREDSPRPETFF.

This clone appeared once. This chain connects TRBV14 to TRBJ2-3; no firm D call. V was trimmed by 4 bases and J by 6 bases, leaving 20 bases between them. The germline V gene encodes CDR1 SGHDN and CDR2 FVKESK. The length of the CDR3 is 16 residues. CDR3 protein: CASSPWSPRMADTQYF. The CDR3 DNA sequence: TGTGCCAGCAGCCCCTGGAGCCCCAGGATGGCGGATACGCAGTATTTT.

This chain links TRBV6-4 with TRBJ2-3, with 9 bases identical to TRBD2. This CDR3 has 16 residues. Germline CDR1 is MRHNA and CDR2 is SNTAGT. V shed 0 bases and J 4 bases; nucleotides not matched to a gene: 5. The CDR3 nucleotides read TGTGCCAGCAGTGACTCGACTAGCGGTAACGCAGATACGCAGTATTTT. This sequence encodes CASSDSTSGNADTQYF.

The chain uses TRBV28 and TRBJ2-5; D is perhaps TRBD2 (5 bases). CDR1 and CDR2 (germline): MDHEN, SYDVKM. V was trimmed by 5 bases and J by 7 bases, leaving 14 bases between them. The CDR3 is 13 amino acids. CDR3 DNA: TGTGCCAGCAGTACCCCGGGGATCGCGACCCAGTACTTC. This gives the protein CASSTPGIATQYF.

This clone was detected a few times. The rearrangement uses TRBV7-9 and TRBJ2-1, with D hard to call. V was cut by 3 bases and J by 0 bases, with 9 bases left in between. CDR1 and CDR2 (germline): SEHNR, FQNEAQ (reference sequence). The CDR3 spans 15 residues. The CDR3 is CASSFRGDSYNEQFF. In nucleotides, the CDR3 is TGTGCCAGCAGCTTCCGCGGAGACTCCTACAATGAGCAGTTCTTC.

This chain connects TRBV5-1 to TRBJ2-5, with TRBD2 matching over 11 bases. From germline, CDR1 is SGHRS and CDR2 YFSETQ. Trimming took 4 bases from V and 5 from J; bases not matched to a gene: 7. The CDR3 is 15 residues long. The CDR3 sequence: CASSPTLAGGETQYF. CDR3 nucleotides: TGCGCCAGCAGCCCGACCCTAGCGGGAGGCGAGACCCAGTACTTC.

The V gene is TRBV28, the J gene TRBJ1-5; no firm D call. The V gene lost 4 bases and the J gene lost 11 bases, with 9 bases spanning the gap. This CDR3 spans 11 amino acids. Germline assignment: CDR1 MDHEN and CDR2 SYDVKM. CDR3 region: CASSSFVSQHF. The CDR3, as DNA: TGTGCCAGCAGTTCTTTCGTATCCCAGCATTTT.

This chain connects TRBV7-9 to TRBJ2-7; a possible D gene is TRBD1 (5 bases). This CDR3 is built from 14 residues. V dropped 4 bases and J dropped 2 bases, with 12 bases sitting between them. Germline lookup yields CDR1 SEHNR and CDR2 FQNEAQ (reference sequence). This chain's CDR3 is CASSYDQGPYEQYF. CDR3 bases: TGTGCCAGCAGCTATGACCAGGGTCCCTACGAGCAGTACTTC. The full variable domain, completed using reference TRBV7-9 and TRBJ2-7, is DTGVSQNPRHKITKRGQNVTFRCDPISEHNRLYWYRQTLGQGPEFLTYFQNEAQLEKSRLLSDRFSAERPKGSFSTLEIQRTEQGDSAMYLCASSYDQGPYEQYFGPGTRLTVT.

V usage is TRBV2 and J usage is TRBJ1-5; D ambiguous. Germline CDR1 and CDR2: SNHLY and FYNNEI. The CDR3 is 14 amino acids. V gave up 6 bases and J gave up 0 bases, with 9 bases separating them. DNA of the CDR3: TGTGCCAGCAGCAAGACGTCTAGCAATCAGCCCCAGCATTTT. Translating gives CASSKTSSNQPQHF. Together with reference TRBV2 and TRBJ1-5, the CDR3 gives the full variable domain: EPEVTQTPSHQVTQMGQEVILRCVPISNHLYFYWYRQILGQKVEFLVSFYNNEISEKSEIFDDQFSVERPDGSNFTLKIRSTKLEDSAMYFCASSKTSSNQPQHFGDGTRLSIL.

The rearrangement joins TRBV5-6 to TRBJ2-1; the D gene is possibly TRBD2 (6 bases). The CDR3 length is 16 residues. Looked up from germline, CDR1 is SGHDT and CDR2 is YYEEEE. V was cut by 0 bases and J by 4 bases, with 14 bases left in between. The CDR3, as DNA: TGTGCCAGCAGCTTGGCCCCCGGGAGCGCGTACAATGAGCAGTTCTTC. Encoded protein: CASSLAPGSAYNEQFF. The complete variable domain, with remaining parts taken from reference TRBV5-6 and TRBJ2-1, reads DAGVTQSPTHLIKTRGQQVTLRCSPKSGHDTVSWYQQALGQGPQFIFQYYEEEERQRGNFPDRFSGHQFPNYSSELNVNALLLGDSALYLCASSLAPGSAYNEQFFGPGTRLTVL.

This clone came up a few times. V is TRBV27 and J is TRBJ2-7; D may be TRBD2 (6 bases). Germline-derived CDR1 and CDR2 are MNHEY and SMNVEV (reference sequence). V shed 6 bases and J shed 1 base, with 13 bases lying between them. This CDR3 comprises 14 residues. The CDR3 spells CASREGEISYEQYF. The CDR3 DNA sequence: TGTGCCAGCAGGGAGGGAGAAATTTCCTACGAGCAGTACTTC.

This chain joins TRBV19 and TRBJ1-4; tentatively, D is TRBD1 (6 bases). The CDR3 consists of 14 residues. Germline CDR1 is LNHDA and CDR2 is SQIVND (reference sequence). V was trimmed by 6 bases and J by 4 bases, leaving 12 bases between them. CDR3 sequence reads: CASRRGASNEKLFF. CDR3 bases: TGTGCCAGTAGGAGGGGGGCCAGTAATGAAAAACTGTTTTTT.

The chain uses TRBV5-5 and TRBJ2-5; no firm D call. Germline V gives CDR1 SGHKS, CDR2 YYEKEE (reference sequence). The CDR3 totals 11 residues. V was cut by 4 bases and J by 5 bases, with 6 bases left in between. DNA of the CDR3: TGTGCCAGCAGCCTCTGGGAGACCCAGTACTTC. This translates into CASSLWETQYF.

The CDR3: CATSREGLGTHEQYF. CDR3 in DNA: TGTGCCACCAGCAGAGAAGGGTTAGGCACCCACGAGCAGTACTTC. The chain carries TRBV15 and TRBJ2-7; D call uncertain. V dropped 0 bases and J dropped 5 bases, with 14 bases sitting between them. CDR3 size: 15 residues. In germline, CDR1 is LNHNV, CDR2 YYDKDF (reference sequence).

The rearrangement links TRBV25-1 to TRBJ2-1, with 8 bases matching TRBD1. This CDR3 comprises 17 residues. Germline CDR1 and CDR2: MGHDK and SYGVNS. Losses at the gene ends were 3 bases for V and 2 bases for J; bases not matched to a gene: 9. CDR3 coding DNA: TGTGCCAGCAGTGAGTTTGGACAGGGCGATCCCTACAATGAGCAGTTCTTC. Residues: CASSEFGQGDPYNEQFF.

V and J are TRBV28 and TRBJ2-7; tentatively, D is TRBD1 or TRBD2 (5 bases each). CDR1 is MDHEN, CDR2 SYDVKM, per germline. The CDR3 loop spans 13 amino acids. V was clipped by 6 bases and J by 0 bases, with 9 bases between them. CDR3 in DNA: TGTGCCAGCAGCTCGGGACCCTCCTACGAGCAGTACTTC. The encoded protein is CASSSGPSYEQYF.

The genes are TRBV11-2 and TRBJ2-1, with 7 bases fitting TRBD2. The CDR3 extends over 16 amino acids. J lost 0 bases, V lost 8 bases, and 10 bases had no gene match. The germline V gene encodes CDR1 SGHAT and CDR2 FQNNGV. The CDR3 sequence is CASGPIAGSSYNEQFF. For the CDR3, the DNA is TGTGCCAGCGGCCCAATAGCGGGCAGCTCCTACAATGAGCAGTTCTTC.

This chain joins TRBV6-6 and TRBJ2-1; D is ambiguous. The CDR3 contains 11 residues. The V gene lost 6 bases and the J gene lost 5 bases, with 5 bases spanning the gap. The germline V gene has CDR1 MNHNY and CDR2 SVGAGI (reference sequence). The CDR3 nucleotides are TGTGCCAGCAGGGGCCACAATGAGCAGTTCTTC. This gives the protein CASRGHNEQFF.

The chain joins TRBV27 to TRBJ1-4; TRBD1 agrees at 9 bases. This CDR3 comprises 18 residues. Germline values: CDR1 MNHEY, CDR2 SMNVEV (reference sequence). V lost 2 bases, J lost 7 bases, and 14 bases stayed unmatched. CDR3 loop: CASSLTPRGDRDSEKLFF. DNA for the CDR3: TGTGCCAGCAGTTTAACCCCCCGAGGGGACAGGGACAGTGAAAAACTGTTTTTT.

This chain uses TRBV19 with TRBJ2-7; 9 bases map to TRBD2. J gave up 2 bases and V 3 bases, and 5 bases lay outside the gene matches. This CDR3 region has 15 residues. CDR1 and CDR2 from the germline V gene are LNHDA and SQIVND (reference sequence). In nucleotides, the CDR3 is TGTGCCAGTAGTATGGTACTAGCGGGTGCCTACGAGCAGTACTTC. This translates into CASSMVLAGAYEQYF.